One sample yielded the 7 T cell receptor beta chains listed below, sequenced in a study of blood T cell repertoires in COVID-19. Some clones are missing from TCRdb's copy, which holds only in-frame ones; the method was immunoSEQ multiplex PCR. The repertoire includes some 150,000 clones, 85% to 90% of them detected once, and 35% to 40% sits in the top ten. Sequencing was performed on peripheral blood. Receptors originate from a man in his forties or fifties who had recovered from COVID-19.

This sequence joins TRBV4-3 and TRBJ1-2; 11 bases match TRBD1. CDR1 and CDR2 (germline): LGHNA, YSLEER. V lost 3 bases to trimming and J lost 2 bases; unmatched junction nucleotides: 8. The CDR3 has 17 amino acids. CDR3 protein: CASSHIGQGARNYGYTF. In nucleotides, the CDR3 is TGCGCCAGCAGCCACATCGGACAGGGGGCGCGGAACTATGGCTACACCTTC.

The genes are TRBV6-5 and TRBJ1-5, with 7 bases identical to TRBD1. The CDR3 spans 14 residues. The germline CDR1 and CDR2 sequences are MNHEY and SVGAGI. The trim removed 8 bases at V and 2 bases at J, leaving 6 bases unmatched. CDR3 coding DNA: TGTGCCAGCTCATTAGACAGGGGCAATCAGCCCCAGCATTTT. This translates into CASSLDRGNQPQHF.

The CDR3 region has the DNA TGTGCCAGCAGCAAAGTTAAGTCGGGGGGGACCTCCTACGAGCAGTACTTC. Translating gives CASSKVKSGGTSYEQYF. The genes are TRBV21-1 and TRBJ2-7; TRBD2, the D gene given by the table, was not confirmed from the DNA. TRBV21-1 is flagged as a pseudogene. CDR3 length equals 17 residues.

The CDR3 protein is CASSLQGADTQYF. Here the CDR3 DNA reads TGCGCCAGCAGCTTACAGGGAGCGGATACGCAGTATTTT. This sequence joins TRBV5-1 and TRBJ2-3; a possible D gene is TRBD1 (6 bases). The CDR3 length is 13 residues. The germline V gene encodes CDR1 SGHRS and CDR2 YFSETQ. Trimming removed 2 bases from V and 6 bases from J, with 10 bases in between.

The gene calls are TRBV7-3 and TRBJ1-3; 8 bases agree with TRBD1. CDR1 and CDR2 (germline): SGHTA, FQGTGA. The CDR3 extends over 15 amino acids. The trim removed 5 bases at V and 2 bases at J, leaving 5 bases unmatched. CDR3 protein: CASSIGQGAGNTIYF. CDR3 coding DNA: TGTGCCAGCAGCATAGGACAGGGTGCTGGAAACACCATATATTTT.

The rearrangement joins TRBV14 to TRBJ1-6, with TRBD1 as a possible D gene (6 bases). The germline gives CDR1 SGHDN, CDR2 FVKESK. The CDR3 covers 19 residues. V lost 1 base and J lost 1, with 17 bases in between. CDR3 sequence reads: CASSQVRPGRGSYNSPLHF. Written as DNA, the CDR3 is TGTGCCAGCAGCCAAGTTCGTCCTGGCAGGGGTTCCTATAATTCACCCCTCCACTTT.

The CDR3 protein is CASSRDTNYEQYF. The CDR3 coding sequence is TGTGCCAGCAGTCGGGACACCAATTACGAGCAGTACTTC. This sequence joins TRBV2 and TRBJ2-7; TRBD1 might be the D (6 bases). The CDR3 contains 13 residues. V was cut by 5 bases and J by 4 bases, with 12 bases left in between. Germline V CDR1 and CDR2: SNHLY, FYNNEI.